This T cell receptor (beta chain) originates from a study of blood T cell repertoires in COVID-19. Study in general: COVID-19 samples from acute and convalescent phases originated in the United States, Italy and Spain.

In the study's own analysis: By means of reference gene primer amplification, nucleated cell counts were estimated. TCRdb's copy holds only in-frame clones and misses some; the assay was immunoSEQ multiplex PCR. D and trimming come from the DNA, and the V and J calls and clone size come from that table. Counted here are around 150,000 clones, more than 70% occurring once; the ten biggest clones make up 5% to 6%. The CDR3 sequence is 16 residues long. V was trimmed by 0 bases and J by 5 bases, leaving 15 bases between them. Germline V gives CDR1 SGHAT, CDR2 FQNNGV. In terms of age and location, participants ranged from roughly 18 to 100 years and lived in roughly 22 US areas. Allocation to cohorts depended on clinical history reported by the participants.

The sequenced sample was PBMCs or T cells enriched from blood (not recorded which). The source is a man aged 40-55 years who had recovered from COVID-19. The J gene is TRBJ2-3, the V gene TRBV11-2; possible D gene TRBD2, 6 bases. The CDR3 spells CASSLDQGGAEDTQYF. The CDR3 DNA is TGTGCCAGCAGCTTAGATCAAGGAGGGGCGGAAGATACGCAGTATTTT. Variable domain in full (rest from reference TRBV11-2 and TRBJ2-3): EAGVAQSPRYKIIEKRQSVAFWCNPISGHATLYWYQQILGQGPKLLIQFQNNGVVDDSQLPKDRFSAERLKGVDSTLKIQPAKLEDSAVYLCASSLDQGGAEDTQYFGPGTRLTVL.